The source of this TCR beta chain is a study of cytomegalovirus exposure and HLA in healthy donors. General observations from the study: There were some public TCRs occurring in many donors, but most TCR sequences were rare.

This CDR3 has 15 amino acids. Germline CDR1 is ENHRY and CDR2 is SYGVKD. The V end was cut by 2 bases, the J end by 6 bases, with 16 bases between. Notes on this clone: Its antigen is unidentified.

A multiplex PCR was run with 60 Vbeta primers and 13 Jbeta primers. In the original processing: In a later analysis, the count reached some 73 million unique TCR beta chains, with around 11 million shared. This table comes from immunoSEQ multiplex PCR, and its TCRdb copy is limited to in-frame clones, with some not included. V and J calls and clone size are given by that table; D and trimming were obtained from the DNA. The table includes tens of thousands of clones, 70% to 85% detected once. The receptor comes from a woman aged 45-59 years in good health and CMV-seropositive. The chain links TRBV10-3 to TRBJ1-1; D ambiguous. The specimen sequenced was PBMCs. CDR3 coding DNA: TGTGCCATCAGTGAGGAGGTTCCGCGTGTCGCTGAAGCTTTCTTT. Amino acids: CAISEEVPRVAEAFF.